Below, one T cell receptor (beta chain) is given with its context. The data were taken from a study of blood T cell repertoires in COVID-19. Trimming pared 3 bases from V and 4 bases from J, leaving 9 bases between. The CDR3 runs to 13 residues. How the authors handled the data: Quantification of nucleated cells was approximated via reference gene primer amplification. The data were produced by immunoSEQ multiplex PCR, yet TCRdb's version contains in-frame clones alone and is incomplete. The DNA gave D and trimming, while V, J and clone size come from that table. The sample lists 200,000 to 250,000 clones; roughly 84% were seen once. This study enrolled people aged 18 to 89 from 20 to 25 US geographic areas. Cohorts were assigned according to the clinical history that participants reported. Two negative PCRs, clearance, or symptom resolution were required of recovered Cohort 3 donors.

The chain joins TRBV12-3 or TRBV12-4 to TRBJ1-1; D possibly corresponds to TRBD1 (5 bases). Sequenced sample: PBMCs or T cells enriched from blood (not recorded which). The clonotype was recovered from a woman aged 40 to 50 who had recovered from COVID-19. CDR3 nucleotide sequence: TGTGCCAGCAGTTTTAGGGGTTCCACTGAAGCTTTCTTT. Protein: CASSFRGSTEAFF.